This T cell receptor (beta chain) was observed in a study of memory CD8 T cells in hepatitis C reinfection. Clones were read by immunoSEQ multiplex PCR, and TCRdb kept only the in-frame ones, dropping some. The data contain about 6,200 clones, roughly nine tenths of them singletons. This clone was counted once. Documented time point: pre-reinfection, 55 to 20 weeks before reinfection detection. Sorted cells were sequenced directly ex vivo without any in vitro expansion. The receptor was derived from a man aged 45 to 65 with hepatitis C virus infection. The sequenced sample consisted of naive CD8+ T cells sorted from blood.

DNA of the CDR3: TGTGCCAGCAGTGAAAAAAGGGGGCTGAGCGGGGAGCTGTTTTTT. Protein: CASSEKRGLSGELFF. The gene calls are TRBV6-1 and TRBJ2-2; 7 bases line up with TRBD1. The length of the CDR3 is 15 residues. The J segment lost 7 bases and the V segment lost 2 bases, leaving 7 bases of the junction unmatched. Germline V gene data show CDR1 as MNHNS and CDR2 as SASEGT.